A selection of T cell receptor beta chains follows, all from one sample in a study of blood T cell repertoires in COVID-19. Assay: immunoSEQ multiplex PCR; the TCRdb copy retains only in-frame clones and omits some. This sample yields 150,000 to 200,000 clones, of which about 93% are seen a single time; under 5% belongs to the top ten. Sequencing was performed on peripheral blood. These TCRs come from a woman aged 50 to 60 with acute or convalescent COVID-19. Each CDR3 is given with its conserved first and last residue.

TRBV7-9	TRBJ1-6	CASTRGGGSPLHF
TRBV11-2	TRBJ2-7	CASSFGTGGFYEQYF
TRBV5-6	TRBJ1-2	CASSIGPGSNYGYTF
TRBV6-5	TRBJ2-3	CASSLQETDTQYF
TRBV18	TRBJ2-7	CASSPPGQGAYEQYF
TRBV19	TRBJ1-2	CAKRQRGGTEDYGYTF
TRBV2	TRBJ1-3	CASSDAGGVDTIYF
TRBV5-4	TRBJ1-6	CASSLQGTVASPLHF
TRBV19	TRBJ1-2	CASSNGGANYGYTF
TRBV9	TRBJ1-3	CASSVGQGVGNTIYF
TRBV9	TRBJ1-5	CASSAGVSNQPQHF
TRBV7-6	TRBJ2-1	CASSLEGTATYNEQFF
TRBV30	TRBJ2-1	CAWDLDRGAEQFF
TRBV2	TRBJ2-7	CAHRTSGYYEQYF
TRBV19	TRBJ2-2	CASRTGGKTGELFF
TRBV12-3/TRBV12-4	TRBJ1-2	CASSISTSGYTF
TRBV7-2	TRBJ1-6	CASSPGTVKSPLHF
TRBV15	TRBJ1-4	CATSRPGGENEKLFF
TRBV5-1	TRBJ1-3	CASSTTGDSGNTIYF
TRBV19	TRBJ1-1	CASSIRGPLGDTEAFF
TRBV15	TRBJ1-2	CATSRVQANYGYTF
TRBV28	TRBJ1-2	CASSWTGGPHNYGYTF
TRBV5-6	TRBJ1-2	CASSLIRGAVTGYTF
TRBV27	TRBJ2-3	CASSTTGTDTQYF
TRBV25-1	TRBJ2-3	CASRPRGQVTDTQYF
TRBV5-1	TRBJ2-1	CASSSGGSSYNEQFF
TRBV29-1	TRBJ2-5	CSVDSPSGGSLETQYF
TRBV30	TRBJ2-6	CAWGRGGAGANVLTF
TRBV9	TRBJ2-2	CASSVTRIPGELFF
TRBV5-6	TRBJ2-2	CASSLEEGKAGELFF
TRBV11-2	TRBJ2-1	CASRRGSHEQFF
TRBV19	TRBJ1-1	CASTAWGGSEAFF
TRBV7-2	TRBJ2-7	CASSSGTGAYEQYF
TRBV7-9	TRBJ2-3	CASSDRDFDTDTQYF
TRBV28	TRBJ2-5	CASSLTGGGETQYF
TRBV6-5	TRBJ1-2	CASSHDRGGYYGYTF
TRBV5-4	TRBJ1-1	CASSFTRSLVQNTEAFF
TRBV28	TRBJ1-1	CASSSISGGSLGTEAFF
TRBV24-1	TRBJ1-5	CATSQTGGNQPQHF
TRBV3-1/TRBV3-2	TRBJ2-7	CASRRGRGSYEQYF
TRBV11-3	TRBJ2-1	CASSLGGAGISNEQFF
TRBV7-9	TRBJ2-2	CASSQPGLASPGELFF
TRBV10-2	TRBJ2-7	CASSVQYYEQYF
TRBV11-2	TRBJ2-3	CASSLTLSTDTQYF
TRBV6-1	TRBJ1-2	CASSEGTPDYGYTF
TRBV19	TRBJ2-1	CASSLTSGRVDEQFF
TRBV2	TRBJ2-1	CASTQEDGYNEQFF
TRBV7-9	TRBJ2-1	CASSYSGGPLNEQFF
TRBV2	TRBJ1-1	CASSIDGKNTEAFF
TRBV15	TRBJ1-2	CATSSWDRSVYGYTF
TRBV6-2/TRBV6-3	TRBJ2-1	CASSPGQDSYNEQFF
TRBV6-2/TRBV6-3	TRBJ2-7	CASSSFSLETYEQYF
TRBV4-1	TRBJ1-1	CASSHPTVNTEAFF
TRBV4-3	TRBJ1-6	CASSQDLYSPLHF
TRBV24-1	TRBJ2-5	CATSGKTGKETQYF
TRBV19	TRBJ1-2	CASSIISQGYGYTF
TRBV4-3	TRBJ1-2	CASSQDPPGHFNYGYTF